The next 30 T cell receptor beta chains were all read from a single sample in a study of Tregs in tolerant kidney transplant recipients. The method was immunoSEQ multiplex PCR; TCRdb's version includes in-frame clones alone and lacks a portion of them. This sample has more than 60,000 clones; 80% to 90% occur once, and the top ten carry around 2.3%. The sample here was Tregs from blood, taken before the transplant. Every receptor here comes from a human donor who received a combined kidney and bone marrow transplant.

This clone was recorded a few times. CDR3 sequence (DNA): TGTGCCAGCAATTGGGAACCTCGGTACCAAGAGACCCAGTACTTC. Translating gives CASNWEPRYQETQYF. This sequence joins TRBV2 and TRBJ2-5; D is uncertain. Germline V gene lookup returns CDR1 SNHLY and CDR2 FYNNEI. V lost 7 bases, J lost 0 bases, and 15 bases lay in between. This CDR3 is built from 15 residues.

The V call is TRBV11-3, the J call TRBJ1-1; 8 nucleotides match TRBD1. Germline CDR1 is SGHNT and CDR2 is YENEEA. The CDR3 is 13 amino acids. The trim removed 5 bases at V and 10 bases at J, leaving 9 bases unmatched. CDR3 in amino acids: CASSEGQGSVAFF. The CDR3, as DNA: TGTGCCAGCAGCGAAGGACAGGGCTCTGTAGCTTTCTTT. Drawing the rest from reference TRBV11-3 and TRBJ1-1, the complete variable domain is EAGVVQSPRYKIIEKKQPVAFWCNPISGHNTLYWYLQNLGQGPELLIRYENEEAVDDSQLPKDRFSAERLKGVDSTLKIQPAELGDSAVYLCASSEGQGSVAFFGQGTRLTVV.

This clone turned up a few times. This CDR3 is CASSQQTNTGELFF. The CDR3 region has the DNA TGTGCCAGCAGCCAACAGACGAACACCGGGGAGCTGTTTTTT. This rearrangement joins TRBV7-9 to TRBJ2-2; unclear D gene. Germline V gene data show CDR1 as SEHNR and CDR2 as FQNEAQ (reference sequence). This CDR3 comprises 14 residues. The germline V and J ends were trimmed by 5 bases and 0 bases, with 7 bases remaining between them.

The chain has TRBV6-5 and TRBJ1-3, with 7 nucleotides matching TRBD1. CDR1 is MNHEY and CDR2 is SVGAGI in the germline V gene. The CDR3 has 12 amino acids. J gave up 2 bases and V 8 bases, and 0 bases lay outside the gene matches. The CDR3 coding sequence is TGTGCCAGCCAGGGGGCTGGAAACACCATATATTTT. Encoded protein: CASQGAGNTIYF.

The rearrangement uses TRBV6-1 and TRBJ1-3, with 11 bases lining up with TRBD1. The CDR3 is 15 residues long. Trimming at V came to 5 bases and at J to 10 bases, leaving 10 bases not matched to a gene. Looked up from germline, CDR1 is MNHNS and CDR2 is SASEGT. Here the CDR3 DNA reads TGTGCCAGCAGTTTGGGGACAGGGGGTTCTTGGACCATATATTTT. As protein: CASSLGTGGSWTIYF.

The gene calls are TRBV6-1 and TRBJ2-5; D call uncertain. Germline V gene sequence: CDR1 MNHNS, CDR2 SASEGT. This CDR3 has 13 amino acids. Trimming shortened V by 6 bases and J by 5 bases, and 13 bases separated the two germline ends. The CDR3 sequence is CASRPSRMETQYF. As DNA, the CDR3 is TGTGCCAGCAGACCATCTCGAATGGAGACCCAGTACTTC.

The chain has TRBV6-1 and TRBJ2-1; the D gene is possibly TRBD1 (6 bases). CDR1 MNHNS and CDR2 SASEGT come from the germline V gene. Trimming cost V 2 bases and J 3 bases, with 11 bases left between them. CDR3 length: 15 residues. As DNA, the CDR3 is TGTGCCAGCAGTGAATGGAGGACAGACTACAATGAGCAGTTCTTC. Its translation: CASSEWRTDYNEQFF.

As for this clone: Different DNA sequences within this sample yield the same CDR3. This chain connects TRBV11-2 to TRBJ2-1; 10 nucleotides line up with TRBD2. CDR3 length: 16 residues. Trimming at V came to 2 bases and at J to 3 bases, leaving 4 bases not matched to a gene. CDR1 SGHAT and CDR2 FQNNGV come from the germline V gene. The CDR3 loop reads CASSLRGLANYNEQFF. CDR3 bases: TGTGCCAGCAGCTTACGGGGACTAGCGAACTACAATGAGCAGTTCTTC.

The rearrangement uses TRBV23-1 and TRBJ1-2; D gene ambiguous. TRBV23-1 is marked as an open reading frame, function uncertain. The CDR3 spans 15 residues. The V end lost 1 base, the J end lost 4 bases, and 13 bases lay between the germline ends. The CDR3 loop reads CASSQFPTRIYGYTF. The DNA of the CDR3 is TGCGCCAGCAGTCAATTCCCCACAAGGATCTATGGCTACACCTTC.

Only one count was recorded for this clone. This sequence joins TRBV7-2 and TRBJ1-2; D not resolved. Trimming shortened V by 1 base and J by 5 bases, and 14 bases separated the two germline ends. Germline CDR1 SGHTA, CDR2 FQGNSA. This CDR3 comprises 15 residues. The CDR3 loop is CASSLDRAPRYGYTF. In DNA form, the CDR3 reads TGTGCCAGCAGCTTAGACCGGGCCCCTCGGTATGGCTACACCTTC.

The count of this clone is one. The genes are TRBV6-1 and TRBJ1-1; no clear D. The CDR3 sequence is 13 residues long. Germline V gives CDR1 MNHNS, CDR2 SASEGT. The ends were cut back, 7 bases at V and 0 bases at J, with 9 bases in the middle. CDR3 protein: CASTVTLNTEAFF. The DNA of the CDR3 is TGTGCCAGCACCGTGACATTGAACACTGAAGCTTTCTTT.

The chain carries TRBV11-2 and TRBJ2-7; TRBD1 matches 7 bases. This CDR3 comprises 20 residues. The J segment lost 1 base and the V segment lost 0 bases, leaving 18 bases of the junction unmatched. CDR1 is SGHAT, CDR2 FQNNGV, per germline. In nucleotides, the CDR3 is TGTGCCAGCAGCTTAGAAGGGGTTAGAGCAGGGGGACCCAGGTCCTACGAGCAGTACTTC. Translation: CASSLEGVRAGGPRSYEQYF.

V gene TRBV10-2 combines with J gene TRBJ2-4, with a weak D call TRBD1 (5 bases). V lost 8 bases to trimming and J lost 0 bases, with 17 bases between them. The germline V gene has CDR1 WSHSY and CDR2 SAAADI. This CDR3 has 16 amino acids. The CDR3 coding sequence is TGCGCCAGCGGGTCAGGACAAATACTAGCCAAAAACATTCAGTACTTC. The encoded protein is CASGSGQILAKNIQYF.

Regarding this clone: A read error may account for a junction end that differs from germline. This sample also contains other DNA sequences that code for the same CDR3. The V gene is TRBV7-9, the J gene TRBJ2-3; possibly TRBD1 or TRBD2 for D (6 bases each). The length of the CDR3 is 15 residues. Per germline, CDR1 SEHNR and CDR2 FQNEAQ (reference sequence). CDR3 amino acids: CASSLGGKSTDTQYF. DNA of the CDR3: TGCGCCAGCAGCTTAGGGGGGAAAAGCACAGATACGCAGTATTTT.

V and J are TRBV11-2 and TRBJ1-1; the D gene is possibly TRBD1 (5 bases). The length of the CDR3 is 13 residues. The germline gives CDR1 SGHAT, CDR2 FQNNGV. Trimming shortened V by 1 base and J by 3 bases, and 6 bases separated the two germline ends. CDR3 DNA sequence: TGTGCCAGCAGCTTAGGACAGTACACTGAAGCTTTCTTT. It encodes CASSLGQYTEAFF.

The CDR3 bases are TGTGCCAGCAGCTTATTTACAGGGGCAGTGTGGGAGCAGTACTTC. Encoded protein: CASSLFTGAVWEQYF. The genes are TRBV7-2 and TRBJ2-7; 7 bases are a match to TRBD1. The germline V gene has CDR1 SGHTA and CDR2 FQGNSA. The V and J ends lost 2 bases and 7 bases, in that order; junction bases with no gene match: 11. This CDR3 is 15 amino acids long.

V usage is TRBV4-1 and J usage is TRBJ2-5, with D uncertain. This CDR3 spans 13 amino acids. Trimming left V 2 bases short and J 2 bases short, with 6 bases between. The germline V gene encodes CDR1 MGHRA and CDR2 YSYEKL. CDR3: CASSQRQQETQYF. CDR3 in DNA: TGCGCCAGCAGCCAACGGCAGCAAGAGACCCAGTACTTC.

This chain connects TRBV10-3 to TRBJ1-6, with D possibly being TRBD1 (5 bases). This CDR3 contains 13 residues. The V gene's germline CDR1 is ENHRY and CDR2 SYGVKD. Trimming pared 8 bases from V and 5 bases from J, leaving 10 bases between. The CDR3 DNA follows: TGTGCCATCCGCGGACAAGATAATTCACCCCTCCACTTT. This codes for CAIRGQDNSPLHF.

This clone was detected once. The rearrangement joins TRBV10-3 to TRBJ2-7; D is unresolved. The CDR3 runs 14 residues. The V gene's germline CDR1 is ENHRY and CDR2 SYGVKD. V lost 3 bases and J 1 base, leaving 10 bases between the germline ends. CDR3 sequence reads: CAISDPGRSYEQYF. The CDR3 DNA follows: TGTGCCATCAGTGACCCCGGACGATCCTACGAGCAGTACTTC.

V gene TRBV4-3 combines with J gene TRBJ2-7; weak D call: TRBD1 (5 bases). Germline V CDR1 and CDR2: LGHNA, YSLEER. The CDR3 loop spans 16 amino acids. The ends were cut back, 0 bases at V and 0 bases at J, with 12 bases in the middle. Written as DNA, the CDR3 is TGCGCCAGCAGCCAAGAAATTAGGGGCGGCTCCTACGAGCAGTACTTC. This gives the protein CASSQEIRGGSYEQYF.

The chain carries TRBV30 and TRBJ1-6; D gene unclear. This CDR3 has 13 residues. The V and J ends lost 1 base and 7 bases respectively, with 8 bases between them. CDR1 and CDR2 (germline): GTSNPN, SVGIG (reference sequence). CDR3 sequence reads: CAWSGPRNSPLHF. Written as DNA, the CDR3 is TGTGCCTGGAGTGGACCACGGAATTCACCCCTCCACTTT.

This clone was recorded once. This chain uses TRBV30 with TRBJ1-2; TRBD1 matches at 7 bases. The trim removed 3 bases at V and 9 bases at J, leaving 10 bases unmatched. This CDR3 spans 13 amino acids. The germline V gene encodes CDR1 GTSNPN and CDR2 SVGIG (reference sequence). The CDR3 is CAWRRTGRPSYTF. CDR3 bases: TGTGCCTGGAGGCGGACAGGTCGGCCAAGCTACACCTTC.

V and J are TRBV5-6 and TRBJ1-2; D possibly corresponds to TRBD1 (5 bases). The CDR3 contains 14 residues. Trimming left V 1 base short and J 2 bases short, with 9 bases between. CDR1 is SGHDT, CDR2 YYEEEE, per germline. The CDR3 is CASSLRGGNYGYTF. In DNA form, the CDR3 reads TGTGCCAGCAGCTTGAGGGGTGGGAACTATGGCTACACCTTC.

The chain uses TRBV10-1 and TRBJ2-2; TRBD2 is a possible D gene (5 bases). This CDR3 is built from 16 residues. V lost 8 bases to trimming and J lost 7 bases, with 23 bases between them. The germline gives CDR1 WNHNN, CDR2 SYGVQD (reference sequence). This CDR3 is CASENGPRGPRGELFF. CDR3 sequence (DNA): TGCGCCAGCGAAAACGGGCCTAGAGGGCCCCGCGGGGAGCTGTTTTTT.

J is TRBJ2-1 and V is TRBV5-1; 8 bases are shared with TRBD2. V lost 2 bases to trimming and J lost 3 bases; unmatched junction nucleotides: 7. This CDR3 has 16 residues. The V gene's germline CDR1 is SGHRS and CDR2 YFSETQ. CDR3 protein: CASSLGSGGIYNEQFF. The CDR3 nucleotides are TGCGCCAGCAGCTTAGGGAGCGGGGGAATCTACAATGAGCAGTTCTTC.

The chain recombines TRBV19 with TRBJ1-1; no clear D. V was pared by 6 bases and J by 1 base, with 9 bases between. CDR1 LNHDA and CDR2 SQIVND come from the germline V gene (reference sequence). The CDR3 has 13 amino acids. The CDR3 coding sequence is TGTGCCAGTAGGCGAGGCCCGAACACTGAAGCTTTCTTT. This encodes CASRRGPNTEAFF.

By proportion, this clone is medium-sized (0.01 to 0.1%). The genes are TRBV11-3 and TRBJ2-4, with D perhaps TRBD2 (6 bases). Germline V gene data show CDR1 as SGHNT and CDR2 as YENEEA. Trimming removed 5 bases at V and 5 bases at J, with 16 bases between. This CDR3 is 15 amino acids long. CDR3 protein: CASSLGSTGENIQYF. DNA for the CDR3: TGTGCCAGCAGCCTAGGTTCTACGGGGGAAAACATTCAGTACTTC.

This rearrangement joins TRBV10-1 to TRBJ1-5; D is ambiguous. V was pared by 4 bases and J by 4 bases, with 8 bases between. This CDR3 spans 13 amino acids. In germline, CDR1 is WNHNN, CDR2 SYGVQD (reference sequence). The CDR3, as DNA: TGCGCCAGCAGTGCTAACCAGAATCAGCCCCAGCATTTT. It specifies CASSANQNQPQHF.

The rearrangement joins TRBV5-1 to TRBJ1-1; D not resolved. Trimming stripped 7 bases from V and 2 bases from J, with 12 bases between. CDR3 length: 13 amino acids. Germline CDR1 and CDR2: SGHRS and YFSETQ. The CDR3 sequence: CASLEAPNTEAFF. For the CDR3, the DNA is TGCGCCAGCTTAGAGGCTCCAAACACTGAAGCTTTCTTT.

The gene calls are TRBV5-1 and TRBJ1-5; 7 positions match TRBD1. V was clipped by 4 bases and J by 0 bases; unmatched bases: 7. The CDR3 runs to 16 residues. Germline V gene lookup returns CDR1 SGHRS and CDR2 YFSETQ. The DNA for the CDR3 is TGCGCCAGCAGCGGTAACCAGGGGGATAGCAATCAGCCCCAGCATTTT. It yields the protein CASSGNQGDSNQPQHF. The full variable domain, with the rest looked up from reference TRBV5-1 and TRBJ1-5, is KAGVTQTPRYLIKTRGQQVTLSCSPISGHRSVSWYQQTPGQGLQFLFEYFSETQRNKGNFPGRFSGRQFSNSRSEMNVSTLELGDSALYLCASSGNQGDSNQPQHFGDGTRLSIL.